This entry features one T cell receptor beta chain sequence. Its antigen remains unidentified. The sample originates from a study of identical twins. Points from the study as a whole: Not following the same donors, the study drew its conclusions from cross-sectional statistical analysis. Out-of-frame alpha sequences shared by twins showed excess low generation probability. Among beta out-of-frame sequences, excess sharing between twins appeared weaker.

The donors were all healthy and Caucasian. MiXCR, run by TCRdb on the 5' RACE reads, gives a single entry per CDR3 protein. The table lists fewer than 250,000 distinct CDR3 sequences, 7.5% of them singletons, with around 2.1% in the top ten. Trimming took 4 bases from V and 4 from J; bases not matched to a gene: 3. This CDR3 contains 15 residues. Germline CDR1 and CDR2: MRHNA and SNTAGT. Separately, the same data were catalogued under a study of yellow fever vaccine responses in identical twins.

This clonotype originated in a woman aged 18-29 years in good health. The sequencing sample was made of memory (CD45RO+) T cells sorted from blood. The V and J genes are TRBV6-4 and TRBJ2-1; 11 nucleotides align to TRBD2. The CDR3 nucleotides read TGTGCCAGCAGTGCACTAGCGGGGGAATACAATGAGCAGTTCTTC. It codes for CASSALAGEYNEQFF.